This T cell receptor beta chain was captured in a study of blood T cell repertoires in COVID-19. The overall study: Sources were T cells, B-cell-depleted T cells, or PBMCs; the material itself was cDNA or gDNA.

The CDR3 is 15 residues long. V was pared by 6 bases and J by 0 bases, with 15 bases between. The germline gives CDR1 MGHDK, CDR2 SYGVNS. Source study methods: Using reference gene primer amplification, nucleated cell counts were estimated. Assay used: immunoSEQ multiplex PCR; TCRdb lists only in-frame clones, some missing. The D gene and trimming were derived from the DNA, and the V and J assignments and clone size from that table. The sample lists 45,000 to 55,000 clones, approximately 88% occurring once. The sample taken for sequencing was peripheral blood. This sequence was found in a human donor in a cohort sampled during active COVID-19. The rearrangement uses TRBV25-1 and TRBJ2-7; perhaps TRBD1 as D (5 bases). CDR3 in amino acids: CASRRTGSSSYEQYF. In DNA, the CDR3 is TGTGCCAGCAGACGAACAGGTTCCAGCTCCTACGAGCAGTACTTC.